These 3 T cell receptor beta chains were sequenced from one sample in a study of CD8 T cell repertoires and HIV-1 epitope variants. These receptors' antigens are unknown. Generated by immunoSEQ multiplex PCR, the TCRdb table keeps only in-frame clones and is missing some. The sample consists of just over 7,000 clones, around two thirds of them appearing once. The sample consisted of cultured CD8+ T cells derived from PBMCs. These receptor sequences come from a male donor with HIV.

This clone showed up just once. V gene TRBV2 combines with J gene TRBJ2-7; maybe TRBD2 (5 bases). V gave up 1 base and J gave up 9 bases, with 19 bases separating them. The CDR3 is 15 residues long. Germline CDR1 SNHLY, CDR2 FYNNEI. The CDR3 bases are TGTGCCAGCAGTGAAGAACGGGGTCTGACTAACGGGCAGTACTTC. Amino acid sequence: CASSEERGLTNGQYF.

CDR3: CASRSTTTATSTDTQYF. The CDR3 DNA sequence: TGTGCCAGCAGATCCACCACGACAGCTACTAGCACAGATACGCAGTATTTT. V gene TRBV27 combines with J gene TRBJ2-3; D may be TRBD1 (5 bases). This CDR3 is 17 amino acids long. Deletions cut 6 bases from V and 0 bases from J, with 19 bases between. Looked up from germline, CDR1 is MNHEY and CDR2 is SMNVEV (reference sequence).

The chain couples TRBV6-4 to TRBJ2-2; D gene uncertain. This CDR3 has 12 residues. V was trimmed by 6 bases and J by 6 bases, leaving 8 bases between them. Germline V lookup: CDR1 MRHNA, CDR2 SNTAGT. Here the CDR3 reads CASRERAGELFF. In DNA form, the CDR3 reads TGTGCCAGCAGGGAAAGGGCCGGGGAGCTGTTTTTT.